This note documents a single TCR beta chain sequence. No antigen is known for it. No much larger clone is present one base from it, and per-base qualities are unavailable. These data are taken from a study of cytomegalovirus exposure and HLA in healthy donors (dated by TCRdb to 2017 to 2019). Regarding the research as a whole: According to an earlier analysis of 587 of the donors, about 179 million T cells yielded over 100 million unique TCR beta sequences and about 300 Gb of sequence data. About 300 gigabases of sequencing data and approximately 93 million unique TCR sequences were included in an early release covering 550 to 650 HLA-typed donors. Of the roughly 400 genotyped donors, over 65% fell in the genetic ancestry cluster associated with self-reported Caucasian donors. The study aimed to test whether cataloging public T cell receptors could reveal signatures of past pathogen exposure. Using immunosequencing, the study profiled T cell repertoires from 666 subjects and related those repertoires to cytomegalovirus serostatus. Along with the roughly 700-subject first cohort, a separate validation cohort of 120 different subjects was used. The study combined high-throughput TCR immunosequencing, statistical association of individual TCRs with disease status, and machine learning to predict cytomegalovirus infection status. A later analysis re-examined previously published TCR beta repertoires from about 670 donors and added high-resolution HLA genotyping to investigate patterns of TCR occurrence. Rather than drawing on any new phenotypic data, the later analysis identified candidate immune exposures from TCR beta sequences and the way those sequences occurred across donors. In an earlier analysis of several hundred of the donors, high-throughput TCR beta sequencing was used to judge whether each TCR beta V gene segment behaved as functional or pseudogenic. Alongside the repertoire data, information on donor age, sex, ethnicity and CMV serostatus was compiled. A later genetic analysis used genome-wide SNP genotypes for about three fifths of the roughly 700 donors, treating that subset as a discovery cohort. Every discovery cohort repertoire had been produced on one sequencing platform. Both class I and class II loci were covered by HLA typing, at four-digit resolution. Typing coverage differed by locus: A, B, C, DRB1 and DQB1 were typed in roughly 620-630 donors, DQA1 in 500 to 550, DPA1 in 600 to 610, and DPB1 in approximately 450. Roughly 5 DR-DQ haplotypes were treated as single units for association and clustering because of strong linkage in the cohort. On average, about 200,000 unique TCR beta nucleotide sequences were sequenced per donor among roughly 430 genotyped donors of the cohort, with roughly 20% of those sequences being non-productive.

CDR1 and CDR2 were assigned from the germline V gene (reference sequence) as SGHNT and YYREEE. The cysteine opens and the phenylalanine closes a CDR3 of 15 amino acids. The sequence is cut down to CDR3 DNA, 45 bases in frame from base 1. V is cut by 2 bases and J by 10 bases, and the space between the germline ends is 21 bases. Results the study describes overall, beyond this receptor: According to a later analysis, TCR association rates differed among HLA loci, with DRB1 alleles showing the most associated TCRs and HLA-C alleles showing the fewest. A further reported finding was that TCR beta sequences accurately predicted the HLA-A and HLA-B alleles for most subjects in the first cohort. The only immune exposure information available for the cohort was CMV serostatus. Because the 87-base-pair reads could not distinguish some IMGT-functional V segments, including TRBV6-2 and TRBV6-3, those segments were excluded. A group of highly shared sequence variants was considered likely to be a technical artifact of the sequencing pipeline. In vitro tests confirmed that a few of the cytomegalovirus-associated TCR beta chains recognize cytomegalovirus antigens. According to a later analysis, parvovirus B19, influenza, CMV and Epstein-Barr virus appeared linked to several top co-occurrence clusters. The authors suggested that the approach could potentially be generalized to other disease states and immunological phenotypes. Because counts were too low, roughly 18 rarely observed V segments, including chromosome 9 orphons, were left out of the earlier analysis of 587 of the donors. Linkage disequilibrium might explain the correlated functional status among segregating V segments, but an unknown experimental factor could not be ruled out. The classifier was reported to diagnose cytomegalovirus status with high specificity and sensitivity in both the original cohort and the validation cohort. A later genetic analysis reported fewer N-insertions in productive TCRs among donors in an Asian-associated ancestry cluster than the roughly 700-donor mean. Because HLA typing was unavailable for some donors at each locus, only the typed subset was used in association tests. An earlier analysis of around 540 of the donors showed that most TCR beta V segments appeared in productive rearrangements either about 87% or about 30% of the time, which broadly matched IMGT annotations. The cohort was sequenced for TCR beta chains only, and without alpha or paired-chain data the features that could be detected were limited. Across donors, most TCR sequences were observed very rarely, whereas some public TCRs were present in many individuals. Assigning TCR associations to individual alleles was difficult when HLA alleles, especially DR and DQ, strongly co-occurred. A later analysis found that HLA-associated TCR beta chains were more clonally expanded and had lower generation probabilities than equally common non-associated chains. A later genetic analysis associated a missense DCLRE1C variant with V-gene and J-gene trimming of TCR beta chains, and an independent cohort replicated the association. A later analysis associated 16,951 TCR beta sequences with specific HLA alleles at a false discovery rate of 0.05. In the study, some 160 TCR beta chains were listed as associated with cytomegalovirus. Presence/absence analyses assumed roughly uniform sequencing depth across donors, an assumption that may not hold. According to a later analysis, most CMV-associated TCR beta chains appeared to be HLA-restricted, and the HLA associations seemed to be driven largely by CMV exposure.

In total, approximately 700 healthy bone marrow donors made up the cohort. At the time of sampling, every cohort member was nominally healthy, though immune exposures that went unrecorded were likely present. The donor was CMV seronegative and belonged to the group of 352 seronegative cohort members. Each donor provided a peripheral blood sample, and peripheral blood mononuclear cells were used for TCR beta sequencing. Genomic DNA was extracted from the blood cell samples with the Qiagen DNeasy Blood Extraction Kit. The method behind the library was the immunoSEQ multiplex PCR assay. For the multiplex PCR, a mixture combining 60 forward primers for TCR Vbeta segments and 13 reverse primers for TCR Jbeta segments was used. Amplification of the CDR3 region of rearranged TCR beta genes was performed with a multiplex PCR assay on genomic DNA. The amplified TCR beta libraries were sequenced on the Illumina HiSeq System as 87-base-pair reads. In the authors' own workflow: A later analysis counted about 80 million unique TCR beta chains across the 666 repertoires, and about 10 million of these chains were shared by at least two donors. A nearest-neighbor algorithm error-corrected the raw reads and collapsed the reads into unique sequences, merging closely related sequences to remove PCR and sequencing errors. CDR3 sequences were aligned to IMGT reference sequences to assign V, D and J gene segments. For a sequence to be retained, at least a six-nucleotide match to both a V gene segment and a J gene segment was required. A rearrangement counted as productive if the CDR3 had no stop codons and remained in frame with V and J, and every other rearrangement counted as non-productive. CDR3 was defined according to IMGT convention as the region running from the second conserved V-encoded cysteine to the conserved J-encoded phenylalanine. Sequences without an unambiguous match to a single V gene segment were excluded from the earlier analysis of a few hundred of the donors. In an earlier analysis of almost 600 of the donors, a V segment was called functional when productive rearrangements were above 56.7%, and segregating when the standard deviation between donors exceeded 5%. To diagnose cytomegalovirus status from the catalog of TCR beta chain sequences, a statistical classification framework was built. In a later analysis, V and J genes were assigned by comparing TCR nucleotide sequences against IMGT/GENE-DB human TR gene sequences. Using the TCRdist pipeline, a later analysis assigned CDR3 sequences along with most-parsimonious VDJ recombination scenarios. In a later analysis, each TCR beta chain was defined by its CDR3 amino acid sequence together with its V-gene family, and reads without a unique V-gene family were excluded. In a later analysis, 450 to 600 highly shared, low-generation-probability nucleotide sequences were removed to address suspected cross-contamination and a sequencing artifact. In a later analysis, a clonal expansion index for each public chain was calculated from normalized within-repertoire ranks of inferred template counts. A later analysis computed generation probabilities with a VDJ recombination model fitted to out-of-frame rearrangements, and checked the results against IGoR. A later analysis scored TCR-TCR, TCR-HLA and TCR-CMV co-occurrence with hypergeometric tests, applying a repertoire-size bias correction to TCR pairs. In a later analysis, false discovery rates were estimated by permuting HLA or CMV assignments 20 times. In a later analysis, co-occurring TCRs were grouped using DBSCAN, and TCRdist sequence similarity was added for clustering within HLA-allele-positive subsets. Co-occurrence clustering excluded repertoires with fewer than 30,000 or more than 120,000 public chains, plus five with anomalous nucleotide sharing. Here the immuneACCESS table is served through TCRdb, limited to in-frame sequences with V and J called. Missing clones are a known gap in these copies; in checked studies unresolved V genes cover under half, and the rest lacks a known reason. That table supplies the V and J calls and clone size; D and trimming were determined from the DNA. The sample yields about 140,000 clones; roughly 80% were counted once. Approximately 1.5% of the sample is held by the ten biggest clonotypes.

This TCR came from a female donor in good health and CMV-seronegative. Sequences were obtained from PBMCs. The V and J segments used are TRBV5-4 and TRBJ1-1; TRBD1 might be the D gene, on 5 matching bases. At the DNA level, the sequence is TGTGCCAGCAGCTTTTGGGGACGGGGGGGACTGGGAGCTTTCTTT. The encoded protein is CASSFWGRGGLGAFF.